The TCR beta chain under discussion was sequenced for a study of T cells after yellow fever vaccination. The CDR3 extends over 14 amino acids. J gave up 5 bases and V 2 bases, and 6 bases lay outside the gene matches. This clonotype came up many times. Using its own MiXCR run on the 5' RACE reads, TCRdb lists one record per CDR3 protein. The sample includes 500,000 to 650,000 distinct CDR3 sequences, less than 20% of them seen just once. The clonotype comes from a man aged 18 to 35 who received the YFV17D yellow fever vaccine. V and J are TRBV12-3 or TRBV12-4 and TRBJ2-7, with 7 bases identical to TRBD1. The material sequenced was PBMCs, taken less than 6 days after the first yellow fever vaccination. DNA for the CDR3: TGTGCCAGCAGTTTAACCAGGGGGTTTGACGAGCAGTACTTC. This translates into CASSLTRGFDEQYF.